This TCR beta chain was observed in a study of T-cell memory formation after mild COVID-19. Study background: Clustering of TCRs was largely donor specific.

The CDR3 consists of 10 residues. Germline assignment: CDR1 LNHDA and CDR2 SQIVND (reference sequence). V lost 6 bases, J lost 8 bases, and 7 bases lay in between. This clonotype was detected once. Its antigen is still unknown. Employing constant-segment primers, 5'RACE generated TCR alpha and TCR beta cDNA libraries bearing sample barcodes and UMIs. Via MiXCR, TCRdb re-called the 5' RACE reads, giving one row per CDR3 protein. The data show hundreds of thousands of distinct CDR3 sequences, roughly a quarter seen once. Overall study results and limits: The SARS-CoV-2 specificity of second-wave clones reaching peak at day 37 remained unverified. Contracting clones, day 15 to 85, had balanced CD4/CD8, and later expanders favored CD4+.

Sequencing input: PBMCs or a T cell subset sorted from them (not recorded which). This rearrangement joins TRBV19 to TRBJ1-1; tentative D call: TRBD1 (5 bases). This TCR was recovered from an adult woman who had mild COVID-19 (a few samples of this study predate the infection). Cell type and time point are not known. The CDR3 DNA is TGTGCCAGTAGAGGGGAGGAAGCTTTCTTT. It translates to CASRGEEAFF.